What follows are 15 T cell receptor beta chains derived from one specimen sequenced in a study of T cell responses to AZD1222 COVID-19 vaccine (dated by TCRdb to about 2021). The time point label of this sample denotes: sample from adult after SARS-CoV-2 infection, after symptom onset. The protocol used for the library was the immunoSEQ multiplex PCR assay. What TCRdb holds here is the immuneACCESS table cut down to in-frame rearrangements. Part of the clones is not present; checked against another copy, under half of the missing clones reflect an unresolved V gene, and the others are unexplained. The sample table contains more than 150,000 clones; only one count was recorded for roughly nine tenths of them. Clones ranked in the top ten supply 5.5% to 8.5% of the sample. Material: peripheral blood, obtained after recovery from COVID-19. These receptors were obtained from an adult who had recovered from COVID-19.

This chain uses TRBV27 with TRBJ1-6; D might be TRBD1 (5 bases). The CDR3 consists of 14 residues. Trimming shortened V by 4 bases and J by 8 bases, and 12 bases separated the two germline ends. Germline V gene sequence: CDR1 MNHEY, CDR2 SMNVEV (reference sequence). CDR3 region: CASSSAGRDSPLHF. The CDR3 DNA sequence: TGTGCCAGCAGTTCGGCAGGGCGTGATTCACCCCTCCACTTT.

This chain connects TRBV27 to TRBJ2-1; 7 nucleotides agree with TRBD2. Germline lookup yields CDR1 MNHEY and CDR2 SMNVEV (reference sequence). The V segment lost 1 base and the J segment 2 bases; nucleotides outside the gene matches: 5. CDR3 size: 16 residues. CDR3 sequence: CASSLYRGTTYNEQFF. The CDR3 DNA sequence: TGTGCCAGCAGTTTATACCGGGGGACTACCTACAATGAGCAGTTCTTC.

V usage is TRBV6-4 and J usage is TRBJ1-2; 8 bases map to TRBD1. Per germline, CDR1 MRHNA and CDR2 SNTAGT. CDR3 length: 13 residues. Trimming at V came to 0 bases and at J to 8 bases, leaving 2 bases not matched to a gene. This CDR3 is CASSDSTGEGYTF. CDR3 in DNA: TGTGCCAGCAGTGACTCGACAGGGGAGGGCTACACCTTC.

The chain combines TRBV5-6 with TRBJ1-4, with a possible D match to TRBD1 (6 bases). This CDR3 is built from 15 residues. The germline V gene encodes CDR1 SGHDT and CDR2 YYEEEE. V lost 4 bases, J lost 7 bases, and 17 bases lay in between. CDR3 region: CASSGNTPRGEKLFF. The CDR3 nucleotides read TGTGCCAGCAGCGGAAATACTCCCAGGGGTGAAAAACTGTTTTTT. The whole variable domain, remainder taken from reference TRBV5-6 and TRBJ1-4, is DAGVTQSPTHLIKTRGQQVTLRCSPKSGHDTVSWYQQALGQGPQFIFQYYEEEERQRGNFPDRFSGHQFPNYSSELNVNALLLGDSALYLCASSGNTPRGEKLFFGSGTQLSVL.

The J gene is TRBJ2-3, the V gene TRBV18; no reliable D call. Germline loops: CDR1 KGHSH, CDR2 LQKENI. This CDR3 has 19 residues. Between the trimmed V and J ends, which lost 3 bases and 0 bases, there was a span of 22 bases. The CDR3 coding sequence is TGTGCCAGCTCACCCCCCAGGTTTCCGGCCCCGGAGAGCACAGATACGCAGTATTTT. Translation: CASSPPRFPAPESTDTQYF. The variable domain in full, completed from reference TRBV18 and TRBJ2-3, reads NAGVMQNPRHLVRRRGQEARLRCSPMKGHSHVYWYRQLPEEGLKFMVYLQKENIIDESGMPKERFSAEFPKEGPSILRIQQVVRGDSAAYFCASSPPRFPAPESTDTQYFGPGTRLTVL.

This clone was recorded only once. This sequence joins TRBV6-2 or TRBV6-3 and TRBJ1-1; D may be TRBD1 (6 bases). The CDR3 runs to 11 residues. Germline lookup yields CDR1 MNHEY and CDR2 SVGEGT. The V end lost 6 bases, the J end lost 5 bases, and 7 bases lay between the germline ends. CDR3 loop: CASSQGTEAFF. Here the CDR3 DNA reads TGTGCCAGCAGCCAGGGGACTGAAGCTTTCTTT.

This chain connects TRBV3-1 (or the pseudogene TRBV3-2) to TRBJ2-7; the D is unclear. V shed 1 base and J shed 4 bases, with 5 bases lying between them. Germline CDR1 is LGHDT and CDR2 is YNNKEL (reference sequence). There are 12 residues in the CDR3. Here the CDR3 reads CASSQGLYEQYF. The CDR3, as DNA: TGTGCCAGCAGCCAAGGCCTGTACGAGCAGTACTTC.

CDR3 in DNA: TGTGCCAGCTCACCCCTTAGACAGTCCTACGAGCAGTACTTC. Amino acids: CASSPLRQSYEQYF. The rearrangement uses TRBV18 and TRBJ2-7; D perhaps matches TRBD1 (5 bases). This CDR3 has 14 residues. Germline-derived CDR1 and CDR2 are KGHSH and LQKENI. V lost 3 bases and J 1 base, leaving 10 bases between the germline ends. Supplemented by reference TRBV18 and TRBJ2-7, the full variable domain reads NAGVMQNPRHLVRRRGQEARLRCSPMKGHSHVYWYRQLPEEGLKFMVYLQKENIIDESGMPKERFSAEFPKEGPSILRIQQVVRGDSAAYFCASSPLRQSYEQYFGPGTRLTVT.

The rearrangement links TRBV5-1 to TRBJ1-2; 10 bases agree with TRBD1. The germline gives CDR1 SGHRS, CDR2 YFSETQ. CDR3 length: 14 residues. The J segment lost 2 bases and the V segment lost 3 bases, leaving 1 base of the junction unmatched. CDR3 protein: CASSSTGGNYGYTF. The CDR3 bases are TGCGCCAGCAGCTCGACAGGGGGCAACTATGGCTACACCTTC.

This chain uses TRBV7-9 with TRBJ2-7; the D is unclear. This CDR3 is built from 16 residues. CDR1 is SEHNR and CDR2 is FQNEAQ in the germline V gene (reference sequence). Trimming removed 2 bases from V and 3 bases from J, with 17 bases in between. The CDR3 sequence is CASSLSPNNNNYEQYF. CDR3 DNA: TGTGCCAGCAGCTTAAGCCCAAACAATAATAACTACGAGCAGTACTTC.

The CDR3 DNA follows: TGTGCCAGCAGCCTCGAGTCGGGGGACACCTACGAGCAGTACTTC. The encoded protein is CASSLESGDTYEQYF. The chain carries TRBV6-5 and TRBJ2-7; either TRBD1 or TRBD2 may fit D (6 bases each). The length of the CDR3 is 15 residues. Germline V lookup: CDR1 MNHEY, CDR2 SVGAGI. V was trimmed by 6 bases and J by 2 bases, leaving 17 bases between them.

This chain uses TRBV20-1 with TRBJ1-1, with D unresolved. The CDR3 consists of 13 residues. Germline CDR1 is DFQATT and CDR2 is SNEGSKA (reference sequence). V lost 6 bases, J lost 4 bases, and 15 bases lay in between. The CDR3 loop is CSASAAIRTEAFF. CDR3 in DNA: TGCAGTGCCAGTGCGGCCATTCGCACTGAAGCTTTCTTT.

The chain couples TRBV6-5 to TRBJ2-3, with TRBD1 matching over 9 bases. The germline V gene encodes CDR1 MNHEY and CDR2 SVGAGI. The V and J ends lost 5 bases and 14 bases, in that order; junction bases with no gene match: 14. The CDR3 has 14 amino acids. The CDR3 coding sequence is TGTGCCAGCAGTCAGAAGGGACAGGGTGCCCCCATGTATTTT. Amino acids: CASSQKGQGAPMYF.

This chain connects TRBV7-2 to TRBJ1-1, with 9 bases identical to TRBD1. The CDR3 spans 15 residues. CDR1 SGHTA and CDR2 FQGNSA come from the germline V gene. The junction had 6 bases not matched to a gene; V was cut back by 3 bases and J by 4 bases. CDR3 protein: CASSLGQGFRTEAFF. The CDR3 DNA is TGTGCCAGCAGCTTGGGACAGGGATTTCGCACTGAAGCTTTCTTT.

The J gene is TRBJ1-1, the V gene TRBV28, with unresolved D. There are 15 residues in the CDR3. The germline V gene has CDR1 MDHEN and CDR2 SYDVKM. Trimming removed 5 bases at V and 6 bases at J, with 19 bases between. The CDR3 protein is CASSLTVVDGSEAFF. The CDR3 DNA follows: TGTGCCAGCAGTCTGACGGTGGTGGATGGATCTGAAGCTTTCTTT.